The 10 T cell receptor beta chains listed next were all sequenced from one sample in a study of cytomegalovirus exposure and HLA in healthy donors (dated by TCRdb to 2017 to 2019). The library relied on the immunoSEQ multiplex PCR assay. The source is immuneACCESS, and TCRdb retained only in-frame sequences with V and J called. Part of the clones is not carried over; for the studies checked, unresolved V genes explain less than half of this, and the remainder is unexplained. Present in this sample are approximately 80,000 clones, approximately 93% of which were seen just once. 3.6% of the sample belongs to the ten largest clones. The specimen was PBMCs. These receptors were collected from a woman aged 25 to 45 in good health and CMV-seronegative.

This clone was seen only a few times. The chain links TRBV4-1 to TRBJ1-2; 7 bases align to TRBD1. The junction had 15 bases not matched to a gene; V was cut back by 3 bases and J by 14 bases. Germline V CDR1 and CDR2: MGHRA, YSYEKL. The CDR3 length is 14 residues. Here the CDR3 reads CASSHTMRDSHATF. The CDR3 region has the DNA TGCGCCAGCAGCCACACTATGAGGGACAGCCACGCGACCTTC.

The rearrangement joins TRBV7-3 to TRBJ2-1; TRBD1 matches 11 bases. CDR1 and CDR2 (germline): SGHTA, FQGTGA. CDR3 length: 15 amino acids. The J segment lost 4 bases and the V segment lost 5 bases, leaving 4 bases of the junction unmatched. The CDR3: CASSPGTGGYNEQFF. The CDR3 nucleotides read TGTGCCAGCAGCCCCGGGACAGGGGGTTACAATGAGCAGTTCTTC.

The chain has TRBV5-5 and TRBJ1-5; 8 nucleotides line up with TRBD1. CDR3 length equals 15 residues. V dropped 4 bases and J dropped 1; count of bases not matched to a gene: 4. Germline CDR1 reads SGHKS; CDR2 reads YYEKEE (reference sequence). CDR3 DNA sequence: TGTGCCAGCAGCAGGACAGGGAAGAGCAATCAGCCCCAGCATTTT. Its protein is CASSRTGKSNQPQHF.

Comments on this clone: Compared with germline, one end of the junction differs, possibly owing to a read error. The chain is built from TRBV7-2 and TRBJ1-1; D is unresolved. CDR1 SGHTA and CDR2 FQGNSA come from the germline V gene. The CDR3 totals 12 residues. The CDR3: CASSLVSGGAFF. Written as DNA, the CDR3 is TGTGCCAGTAGCTTAGTCAGCGGAGGGGCTTTCTTT. The entire variable domain, with the rest obtained from reference TRBV7-2 and TRBJ1-1, is as follows: GAGVSQSPSNKVTEKGKDVELRCDPISGHTALYWYRQSLGQGLEFLIYFQGNSAPDKSGLPSDRFSAERTGGSVSTLTIQRTQQEDSAVYLCASSLVSGGAFFGQGTRLTVV.

The V gene is TRBV7-3, the J gene TRBJ2-5; a weak D match, TRBD1 (6 bases). The CDR3 totals 14 residues. The germline CDR1 and CDR2 sequences are SGHTA and FQGTGA. V dropped 5 bases and J dropped 4 bases, with 14 bases sitting between them. As DNA, the CDR3 is TGTGCCAGCAGCCCGACAGGCAGGAGAGAGACCCAGTACTTC. Translated: CASSPTGRRETQYF.

This clone appeared a single time. This chain links TRBV5-1 with TRBJ2-4; TRBD2 matches at 8 bases. V trimming: 5 bases; J trimming: 0 bases; junction bases outside the gene matches: 7. This CDR3 is 16 amino acids long. CDR1 SGHRS and CDR2 YFSETQ come from the germline V gene. The CDR3 is CASSRTSGQAKNIQYF. The CDR3, as DNA: TGCGCCAGCAGTCGAACTAGCGGTCAAGCCAAAAACATTCAGTACTTC.

The chain uses TRBV28 and TRBJ2-7, with TRBD1 matching 7 bases. In germline, CDR1 is MDHEN, CDR2 SYDVKM. The length of the CDR3 is 14 residues. V dropped 7 bases and J dropped 3; count of bases not matched to a gene: 9. DNA for the CDR3: TGTGCCAGCATCAGTCGGGACAGACTCTACGAGCAGTACTTC. Its translation: CASISRDRLYEQYF.

The genes are TRBV11-2 and TRBJ1-1; possibly TRBD1 for D (6 bases). Germline CDR1 SGHAT, CDR2 FQNNGV. CDR3 length: 12 amino acids. V was clipped by 5 bases and J by 7 bases, with 11 bases between them. The CDR3 DNA sequence: TGTGCCAGCAGCGGTCAGGGGATTGAAGCTTTCTTT. Protein product: CASSGQGIEAFF.

This chain joins TRBV11-2 and TRBJ2-5; the D gene is possibly TRBD2 (6 bases). CDR3 size: 14 residues. V gave up 4 bases and J gave up 1 base, with 10 bases separating them. Germline V gene data show CDR1 as SGHAT and CDR2 as FQNNGV. The CDR3 DNA sequence: TGTGCCAGCAGCTCTCGAGCGGGCCAAGAGACCCAGTACTTC. It translates to CASSSRAGQETQYF.

This clone was recorded only once. The chain couples TRBV6-5 to TRBJ1-5; weak D call: TRBD1 (6 bases). Germline assignment: CDR1 MNHEY and CDR2 SVGAGI. The CDR3 spans 14 residues. With 4 bases removed from V and 3 bases from J, the gap between germline ends came to 10 bases. DNA for the CDR3: TGTGCCAGCAGTTCACAGGGTAACAATCAGCCCCAGCATTTT. This translates into CASSSQGNNQPQHF.